The sequence of this TCR beta chain was determined in a study of cytomegalovirus exposure and HLA in healthy donors. CDR3 length: 16 amino acids. J was trimmed by 1 base and V by 3 bases; bases with no gene match: 4. Germline assignment: CDR1 SGHDN and CDR2 FVKESK. Remarks on this clone: Its cognate antigen is unknown.

Broader study findings: Under in vitro conditions, three CMV-associated chains were confirmed as specific for CMV antigens.

Both 60 Vbeta primers and 13 Jbeta primers went into the PCR. Repertoires were generated with immunoSEQ multiplex PCR, while TCRdb's copy carries only in-frame clones and drops some. The clone table shows 150,000 to 200,000 clones, with the ten largest holding around 1.4%. This clonotype was obtained from a woman aged 55 to 70 in good health and CMV-seronegative. V and J are TRBV14 and TRBJ2-7, with TRBD2 identical over 12 bases. Sequences were obtained from PBMCs. The CDR3 DNA reads as TGTGCCAGCAGCCAGGTTGGACTAGCGGGATCCTACGAGCAGTACTTC. Its translation is CASSQVGLAGSYEQYF.